The source of this TCR beta chain is a study of blood T cell dynamics during melanoma immunotherapy. The time point: pre-treatment baseline. The CDR3 contains 17 residues. The protocol was immunoSEQ multiplex PCR, while the TCRdb copy is restricted to in-frame clones and leaves out a portion. In the table there are about 6,700 clones, around four fifths of which are singletons. Sequenced here: blood, sampled from a patient treated with checkpoint blockade. The V and J genes are TRBV21-1 and TRBJ2-7; TRBD2, the table's D call, was not compared with the DNA. TRBV21-1 counts as a pseudogene. The clonotype comes from a human donor with melanoma. Some clones in this sample may be carry-over from other donors' samples. The CDR3 nucleotides read TGTGCCAGCAGCAACCCCGCGACTAGCGGGGGCTCCTACGAGCAGTACTTC. It is translated as CASSNPATSGGSYEQYF.